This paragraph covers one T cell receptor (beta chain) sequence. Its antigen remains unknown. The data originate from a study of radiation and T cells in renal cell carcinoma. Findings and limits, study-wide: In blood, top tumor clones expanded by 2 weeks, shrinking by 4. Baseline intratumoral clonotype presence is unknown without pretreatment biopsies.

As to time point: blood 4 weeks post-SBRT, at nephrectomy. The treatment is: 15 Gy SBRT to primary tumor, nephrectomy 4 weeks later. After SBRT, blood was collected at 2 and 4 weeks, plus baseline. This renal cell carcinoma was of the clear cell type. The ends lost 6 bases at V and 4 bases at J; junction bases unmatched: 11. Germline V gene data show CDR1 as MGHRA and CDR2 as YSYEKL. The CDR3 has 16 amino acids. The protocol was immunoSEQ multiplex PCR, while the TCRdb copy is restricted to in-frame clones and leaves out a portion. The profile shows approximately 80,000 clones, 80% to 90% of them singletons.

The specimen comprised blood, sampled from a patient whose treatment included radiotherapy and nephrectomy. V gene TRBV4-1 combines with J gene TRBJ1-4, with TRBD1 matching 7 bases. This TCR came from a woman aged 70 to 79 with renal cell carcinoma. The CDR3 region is CASSPGRGQFNEKLFF. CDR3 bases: TGCGCCAGCAGTCCCGGGCGGGGACAGTTTAATGAAAAACTGTTTTTT.